This TCR beta chain was documented in a study of blood T cell repertoires in COVID-19. Study information: The samples span acute and convalescent COVID-19 from the United States, Italy and Spain.

Germline V gene lookup returns CDR1 SGHTA and CDR2 FQGNSA. There are 15 residues in the CDR3. Germline trimming cut 8 bases from V and 2 bases from J; bases unmatched to any gene: 8. Sequenced by immunoSEQ multiplex PCR; TCRdb stores in-frame clones only, minus some. The sample consists of roughly 65,000 clones, around 80% of them appearing once. The TCR was taken from a human donor in a cohort sampled during active COVID-19. J is TRBJ2-5 and V is TRBV7-2; TRBD2 agrees at 10 bases. Sequenced input: peripheral blood. The CDR3 spells CASGALAGGQETQYF. In nucleotides, the CDR3 is TGTGCCAGCGGAGCGTTAGCGGGGGGACAAGAGACCCAGTACTTC.